A single sample is the source of the 21 T cell receptor beta chains below, sequenced in a study of blood T cell repertoires in COVID-19. Repertoires were generated with immunoSEQ multiplex PCR, while TCRdb's copy carries only in-frame clones and drops some. The sample shows approximately 70,000 clones, approximately 83% of them seen only once. Sequenced input: peripheral blood. The receptors here all came from a woman aged 55-69 years with acute or convalescent COVID-19.

V gene TRBV29-1 combines with J gene TRBJ1-2; TRBD1 matches 10 bases. Trimming removed 6 bases from V and 4 bases from J; junction bases left unmatched: 8. Germline V gives CDR1 SQVTM, CDR2 ANQGSEA. The CDR3 contains 14 residues. CDR3 residues: CSVRTGGPLYGYTF. Here the CDR3 DNA reads TGCAGCGTCCGGACAGGGGGGCCCCTCTATGGCTACACCTTC.

V and J are TRBV11-2 and TRBJ2-5, with 9 nucleotides matching TRBD2. With V trimmed by 8 bases and J by 3 bases, 7 bases remained unmatched. The CDR3 totals 14 residues. The V gene's germline CDR1 is SGHAT and CDR2 FQNNGV. CDR3 nucleotides: TGTGCCAGCGATAATAGCGGGGGAAAAGAGACCCAGTACTTC. Its translation: CASDNSGGKETQYF. Full variable domain (missing parts from reference TRBV11-2 and TRBJ2-5): EAGVAQSPRYKIIEKRQSVAFWCNPISGHATLYWYQQILGQGPKLLIQFQNNGVVDDSQLPKDRFSAERLKGVDSTLKIQPAKLEDSAVYLCASDNSGGKETQYFGPGTRLLVL.

The chain links TRBV24-1 to TRBJ1-1; 9 nucleotides align to TRBD1. The junction had 5 bases not matched to a gene; V was cut back by 6 bases and J by 4 bases. CDR3 length equals 14 residues. CDR1 and CDR2 (germline): KGHDR, SFDVKD. This chain's CDR3 is CATSTGGVGTEAFF. The CDR3 DNA sequence: TGTGCCACCAGTACAGGGGGCGTCGGCACTGAAGCTTTCTTT.

The chain's CDR3 is CASSQTGGAGNTIYF. CDR3 bases: TGCGCCAGCAGCCAAACGGGGGGAGCAGGAAACACCATATATTTT. The V and J genes are TRBV4-1 and TRBJ1-3; a weak D match, TRBD1 (5 bases). The germline CDR1 and CDR2 sequences are MGHRA and YSYEKL. Trimming left V 2 bases short and J 4 bases short, with 12 bases between. This CDR3 is 15 amino acids long.

This chain joins TRBV6-6 and TRBJ2-2; D is uncertain. Trimming pared 6 bases from V and 6 bases from J, leaving 8 bases between. Germline values: CDR1 MNHNY, CDR2 SVGAGI (reference sequence). CDR3 length: 12 residues. CDR3: CASSPLAGELFF. CDR3 in DNA: TGTGCCAGCAGCCCCCTTGCCGGGGAGCTGTTTTTT.

This clone was seen more than once but under ten times. The chain employs TRBV5-1 and TRBJ2-1; a weak D match, TRBD2 (5 bases). The V end lost 4 bases, the J end lost 4 bases, and 15 bases lay between the germline ends. Germline V gene sequence: CDR1 SGHRS, CDR2 YFSETQ. The CDR3 covers 15 residues. CDR3 nucleotides: TGCGCCAGCAGCCCCCTCGACTACCTATACAATGAGCAGTTCTTC. Its protein product is CASSPLDYLYNEQFF.

CDR3 sequence: CASSLTGGRDTQYF. In nucleotides, the CDR3 is TGTGCCAGCAGCTTAACGGGGGGGCGAGATACGCAGTATTTT. The J gene is TRBJ2-3, the V gene TRBV11-2; TRBD2 matches at 8 bases. The junction had 3 bases not matched to a gene; V was cut back by 2 bases and J by 5 bases. The CDR3 sequence is 14 residues long. The germline CDR1 and CDR2 sequences are SGHAT and FQNNGV.

The chain recombines TRBV6-5 with TRBJ1-1; 8 nucleotides agree with TRBD1. Germline trimming cut 6 bases from V and 4 bases from J; bases unmatched to any gene: 7. This CDR3 region has 14 residues. Germline V gene sequence: CDR1 MNHEY, CDR2 SVGAGI. CDR3 coding DNA: TGTGCCAGCAGAGAGGACAGGGCGGGCACTGAAGCTTTCTTT. Its protein product is CASREDRAGTEAFF.

J is TRBJ1-4 and V is TRBV6-5; D gene ambiguous. The germline V gene has CDR1 MNHEY and CDR2 SVGAGI. The V end lost 7 bases, the J end lost 4 bases, and 10 bases lay between the germline ends. CDR3 size: 13 residues. The CDR3 loop is CASNRGVNEKLFF. CDR3 sequence (DNA): TGTGCCAGCAACCGGGGAGTTAATGAAAAACTGTTTTTT.

This chain uses TRBV19 with TRBJ1-5; no reliable D call. CDR1 and CDR2 (germline): LNHDA, SQIVND (reference sequence). CDR3 length equals 12 residues. Trimming took off 3 bases at V and 7 bases at J, with 7 bases between the two ends. This CDR3 reads CASSIREQPQHF. The CDR3 bases are TGTGCCAGTAGTATTCGGGAGCAGCCCCAGCATTTT.

The V gene is TRBV30, the J gene TRBJ1-5; D call uncertain. Trimming took off 3 bases at V and 2 bases at J, with 11 bases between the two ends. Germline V lookup: CDR1 GTSNPN, CDR2 SVGIG (reference sequence). This CDR3 comprises 14 residues. CDR3 sequence: CAWSLDQGNQPQHF. The DNA for the CDR3 is TGTGCCTGGAGCTTAGACCAGGGCAATCAGCCCCAGCATTTT.

V gene TRBV4-2 combines with J gene TRBJ1-6; 8 bases map to TRBD1. The CDR3 extends over 15 amino acids. With V trimmed by 1 base and J by 4 bases, 0 bases remained unmatched. Germline V gives CDR1 LGHNA, CDR2 YNFKEQ. CDR3 loop: CASSQGQGYNSPLHF. The CDR3 DNA follows: TGTGCCAGCAGCCAAGGACAGGGGTATAATTCACCCCTCCACTTT.

This rearrangement joins TRBV19 to TRBJ2-7, with TRBD1 matching over 10 bases. The CDR3 is made up of 14 amino acids. J gave up 5 bases and V 4 bases, and 5 bases lay outside the gene matches. In germline, CDR1 is LNHDA, CDR2 SQIVND (reference sequence). In DNA form, the CDR3 reads TGTGCCAGTAGTAGGGGACAGGGGTTGGACGAGCAGTACTTC. The encoded protein is CASSRGQGLDEQYF.

The chain recombines TRBV2 with TRBJ1-3; D is undetermined. Trimming took 2 bases from V and 7 from J, leaving 6 bases between them. Germline CDR1 SNHLY, CDR2 FYNNEI. The CDR3 totals 12 residues. As DNA, the CDR3 is TGTGCCAGCAGTGAATTAGAGAACACCATATATTTT. It is translated as CASSELENTIYF.

This sequence joins TRBV11-3 and TRBJ1-1; tentative D call: TRBD1 (6 bases). CDR3 size: 15 residues. Germline V CDR1 and CDR2: SGHNT, YENEEA. Between the trimmed V and J ends, which lost 4 bases and 0 bases, there was a span of 12 bases. CDR3 DNA sequence: TGTGCCAGCAGCTCACCGACAGGCCTGAACACTGAAGCTTTCTTT. This encodes CASSSPTGLNTEAFF.

The V call is TRBV6-4, the J call TRBJ1-2, with 7 bases matching TRBD1. CDR3 length equals 14 residues. From germline, CDR1 is MRHNA and CDR2 SNTAGT. Germline trimming cut 6 bases from V and 4 bases from J; bases unmatched to any gene: 8. This chain's CDR3 is CASSPEGASYGYTF. In DNA form, the CDR3 reads TGTGCCAGCAGCCCCGAGGGGGCTTCCTATGGCTACACCTTC.

This sequence joins TRBV9 and TRBJ1-6; D is uncertain. Deletions cut 2 bases from V and 6 bases from J, with 15 bases between. Germline V gene sequence: CDR1 SGDLS, CDR2 YYNGEE. This CDR3 is 16 amino acids long. The CDR3 here is CASSVAPSVPNSPLHF. The CDR3 nucleotides are TGTGCCAGCAGCGTCGCCCCGTCAGTTCCTAATTCACCCCTCCACTTT.

The chain is built from TRBV19 and TRBJ1-3, with D possibly matching TRBD1 (5 bases). In germline, CDR1 is LNHDA, CDR2 SQIVND (reference sequence). Trimming stripped 3 bases from V and 3 bases from J, with 9 bases between. This CDR3 region has 14 residues. CDR3 amino acids: CASSIPGYGNTIYF. For the CDR3, the DNA is TGTGCCAGTAGTATTCCAGGGTATGGAAACACCATATATTTT.

The V and J genes are TRBV5-1 and TRBJ1-1, with D tentatively TRBD1 (5 bases). Germline V gives CDR1 SGHRS, CDR2 YFSETQ. Trimming stripped 4 bases from V and 1 base from J, with 11 bases between. The CDR3 is made up of 14 amino acids. CDR3 DNA sequence: TGCGCCAGCAGCCTCAGGGTGGGGAACACTGAAGCTTTCTTT. Its protein product is CASSLRVGNTEAFF.

This clone was detected only once. The chain is built from TRBV4-2 and TRBJ2-3; no reliable D call. The CDR3 consists of 16 residues. CDR1 LGHNA and CDR2 YNFKEQ come from the germline V gene. The germline V and J ends were trimmed by 1 base and 4 bases, with 15 bases remaining between them. CDR3 nucleotides: TGTGCCAGCAGCCAAGGGCACCCACGCACATCAGATACGCAGTATTTT. Protein: CASSQGHPRTSDTQYF.

The chain links TRBV5-1 to TRBJ1-2; D is unclear. V was pared by 0 bases and J by 6 bases, with 15 bases between. The length of the CDR3 is 15 residues. CDR1 and CDR2 (germline): SGHRS, YFSETQ. The CDR3 DNA reads as TGCGCCAGCAGCTTGGCCGGGTGGGTAAGAGATGGCTACACCTTC. As protein: CASSLAGWVRDGYTF. The full variable domain, completed using reference TRBV5-1 and TRBJ1-2, is KAGVTQTPRYLIKTRGQQVTLSCSPISGHRSVSWYQQTPGQGLQFLFEYFSETQRNKGNFPGRFSGRQFSNSRSEMNVSTLELGDSALYLCASSLAGWVRDGYTFGSGTRLTVV.